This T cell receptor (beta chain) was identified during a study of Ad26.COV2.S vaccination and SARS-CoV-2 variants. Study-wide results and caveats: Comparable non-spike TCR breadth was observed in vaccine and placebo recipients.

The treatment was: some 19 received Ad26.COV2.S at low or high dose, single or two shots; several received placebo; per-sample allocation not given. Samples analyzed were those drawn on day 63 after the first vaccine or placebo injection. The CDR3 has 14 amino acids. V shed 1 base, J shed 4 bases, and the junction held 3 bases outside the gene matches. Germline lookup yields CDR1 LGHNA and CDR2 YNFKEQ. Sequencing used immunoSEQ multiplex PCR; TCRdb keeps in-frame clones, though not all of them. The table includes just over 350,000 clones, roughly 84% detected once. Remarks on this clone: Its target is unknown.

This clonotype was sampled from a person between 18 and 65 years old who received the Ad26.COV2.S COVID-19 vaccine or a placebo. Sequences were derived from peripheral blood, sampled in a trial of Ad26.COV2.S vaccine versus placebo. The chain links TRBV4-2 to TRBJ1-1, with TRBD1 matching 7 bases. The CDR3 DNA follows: TGTGCCAGCAGCCAAGTTTCAGGGGGCACTGAAGCTTTCTTT. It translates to CASSQVSGGTEAFF.